The present entry profiles one T cell receptor beta chain with its context. CDR1 and CDR2 (germline): SGHVS, FQNEAQ. The germline V and J ends were trimmed by 3 bases and 5 bases, with 13 bases remaining between them. The CDR3 covers 14 residues. This entry is derived from a study of T cell changes during pregnancy in multiple sclerosis. TCRdb's copy holds only in-frame clones and misses some; the assay was immunoSEQ multiplex PCR. The table records tens of thousands of clones, about 90% of them present only once. V and J are TRBV7-8 and TRBJ2-5, with TRBD2 as a possible D gene (5 bases). The clonotype was recovered from a female donor in good health, enrolled as a control in a pregnancy study. This material consisted of peripheral blood, taken in the first trimester of pregnancy. The CDR3: CASSFRGSGETQYF. The CDR3 DNA reads as TGTGCCAGCAGCTTCCGGGGTTCGGGGGAGACCCAGTACTTC. Full variable domain (rest looked up from reference TRBV7-8 and TRBJ2-5): GAGVSQSPRYKVAKRGQDVALRCDPISGHVSLFWYQQALGQGPEFLTYFQNEAQLDKSGLPSDRFFAERPEGSVSTLKIQRTQQEDSAVYLCASSFRGSGETQYFGPGTRLLVL.